This TCR beta chain was recovered during a study of OX40 agonist ivuxolimab in advanced cancers. Study-level information: Anti-PD-1, anti-PD-L1 or anti-CTLA-4 therapy given earlier was allowed, and about 38% had some. The study's findings and limits: Some of the nonresponding patients also showed low levels of normalized T-cell clonal expansion.

To note about this clone: Its matching antigen is unknown. Within the sample, other DNA sequences also encode this same CDR3.

The table came from immunoSEQ multiplex PCR; TCRdb's copy has only in-frame clones and leaves some out. The repertoire holds over 85,000 clones, with around 85% as singletons. Material: CD4+ or CD8+ T cells sorted from blood, obtained in a trial of the OX40 agonist ivuxolimab. The receptor comes from an adult with an advanced solid tumor such as melanoma, head and neck, liver or kidney cancer.

In DNA form, the CDR3 reads TGTGCCAGCAGCCCTCAGGGGAATCAGCCCCAGCATTTT. Translation: CASSPQGNQPQHF. The V gene is TRBV27, the J gene TRBJ1-5; perhaps TRBD1 as D (6 bases). The CDR3 loop spans 13 amino acids. Germline V gene lookup returns CDR1 MNHEY and CDR2 SMNVEV (reference sequence). Trimming pared 6 bases from V and 4 bases from J, leaving 10 bases between.